This T cell receptor (beta chain) stems from a study of blood T cell repertoires in COVID-19. Across the study: T cells, B-cell-depleted T cells, or PBMCs supplied cDNA or gDNA.

Methods used by the authors: The assay estimated nucleated cells by amplifying reference gene primers. The repertoire was sequenced with immunoSEQ multiplex PCR; TCRdb's copy has only in-frame clones and lacks some. The D gene and trimming were derived from the DNA, and the V and J assignments and clone size from that table. The top ten hold around 10% of the sample, which has almost 100,000 clones, around nine tenths seen once. The CDR3 length is 14 residues. The V segment lost 6 bases and the J segment 0 bases; nucleotides outside the gene matches: 4. Germline loops: CDR1 LNHDA, CDR2 SQIVND (reference sequence).

The sequencing input was peripheral blood. This receptor was obtained from a man aged 50 or older with acute or convalescent COVID-19. The rearrangement links TRBV19 to TRBJ1-2; 7 nucleotides line up with TRBD1. This CDR3 is CASSPDRTNYGYTF. As DNA, the CDR3 is TGTGCCAGTAGCCCGGACAGGACTAACTATGGCTACACCTTC.